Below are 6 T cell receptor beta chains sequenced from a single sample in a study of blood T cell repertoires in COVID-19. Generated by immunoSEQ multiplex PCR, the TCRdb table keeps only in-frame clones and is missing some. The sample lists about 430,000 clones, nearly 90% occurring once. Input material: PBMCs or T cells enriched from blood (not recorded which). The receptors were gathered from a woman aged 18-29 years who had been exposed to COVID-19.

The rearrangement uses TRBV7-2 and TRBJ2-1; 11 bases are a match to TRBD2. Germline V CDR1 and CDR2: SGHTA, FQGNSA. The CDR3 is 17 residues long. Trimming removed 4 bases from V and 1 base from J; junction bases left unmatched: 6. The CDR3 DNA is TGTGCCAGCAGCTACCGACTAGCGGGACTATCCTACAATGAGCAGTTCTTC. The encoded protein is CASSYRLAGLSYNEQFF.

The DNA for the CDR3 is TGTGCCAGCAGTACCCAGGGTTTTAATGAAAAACTGTTTTTT. It codes for CASSTQGFNEKLFF. The chain links TRBV27 to TRBJ1-4; D might be TRBD1 (5 bases). The V end was cut by 5 bases, the J end by 4 bases, with 11 bases between. Germline lookup yields CDR1 MNHEY and CDR2 SMNVEV (reference sequence). The CDR3 extends over 14 amino acids.

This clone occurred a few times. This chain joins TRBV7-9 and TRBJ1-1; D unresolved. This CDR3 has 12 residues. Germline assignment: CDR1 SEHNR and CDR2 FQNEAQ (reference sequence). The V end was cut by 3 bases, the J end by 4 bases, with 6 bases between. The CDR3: CASSFEATEAFF. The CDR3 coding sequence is TGTGCCAGCAGCTTCGAAGCCACTGAAGCTTTCTTT.

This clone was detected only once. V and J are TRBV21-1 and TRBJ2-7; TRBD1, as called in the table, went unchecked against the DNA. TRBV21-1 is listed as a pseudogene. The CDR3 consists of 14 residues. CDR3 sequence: CASSKVPQNYEQYF. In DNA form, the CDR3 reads TGTGCCAGCAGCAAAGTGCCCCAGAACTACGAGCAGTACTTC.

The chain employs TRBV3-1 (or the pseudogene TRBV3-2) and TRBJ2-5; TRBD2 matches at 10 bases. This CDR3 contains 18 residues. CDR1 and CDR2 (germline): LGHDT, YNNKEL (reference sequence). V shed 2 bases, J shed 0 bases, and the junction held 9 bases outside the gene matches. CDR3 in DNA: TGTGCCAGCAGCCAAATTCCGGGGACTAGCGTGGACCAAGAGACCCAGTACTTC. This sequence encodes CASSQIPGTSVDQETQYF.

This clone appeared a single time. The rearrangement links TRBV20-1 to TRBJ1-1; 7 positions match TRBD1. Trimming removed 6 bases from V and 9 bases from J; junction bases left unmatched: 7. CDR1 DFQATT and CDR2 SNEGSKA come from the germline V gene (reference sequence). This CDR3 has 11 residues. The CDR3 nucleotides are TGCAGTGCCGACGGACAGGCTCAAGCTTTCTTT. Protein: CSADGQAQAFF.